The clone carrying this T cell receptor beta chain was counted ten times or more. The antigen remains undetermined. This CDR3 region has 12 residues. Germline assignment: CDR1 SGDLS and CDR2 YYNGEE. Trimming removed 0 bases at V and 8 bases at J, with 8 bases between. This specimen belongs to a study of CD8 T cells in ankylosing spondylitis. Study-wide findings and caveats: Both synovial fluid and blood in reactive arthritis had previously been reported to carry some motif variants. Reports say disease-linked clones showed up significantly more in matched ankylosing spondylitis synovial fluid. Blood of patients with ankylosing spondylitis appeared to be characterized by a TCR beta motif of eight or nine highly homologous variants.

Preparation of TCR beta libraries was done by quantitative 5'-RACE with molecular barcodes. TCRdb itself ran the 5' RACE reads through MiXCR, one entry per CDR3 protein. This table has approximately 43,000 distinct CDR3 sequences, under 4.5% appearing once. This receptor was obtained from a female donor with ankylosing spondylitis or in good health (not recorded which). This chain uses TRBV9 with TRBJ1-1, with TRBD1 as a possible D gene (6 bases). Specimen: blood, either unsorted or a sorted T cell fraction (not recorded which). The CDR3 protein is CASSVATGEAFF. CDR3 nucleotides: TGTGCCAGCAGCGTAGCTACAGGGGAAGCTTTCTTT.